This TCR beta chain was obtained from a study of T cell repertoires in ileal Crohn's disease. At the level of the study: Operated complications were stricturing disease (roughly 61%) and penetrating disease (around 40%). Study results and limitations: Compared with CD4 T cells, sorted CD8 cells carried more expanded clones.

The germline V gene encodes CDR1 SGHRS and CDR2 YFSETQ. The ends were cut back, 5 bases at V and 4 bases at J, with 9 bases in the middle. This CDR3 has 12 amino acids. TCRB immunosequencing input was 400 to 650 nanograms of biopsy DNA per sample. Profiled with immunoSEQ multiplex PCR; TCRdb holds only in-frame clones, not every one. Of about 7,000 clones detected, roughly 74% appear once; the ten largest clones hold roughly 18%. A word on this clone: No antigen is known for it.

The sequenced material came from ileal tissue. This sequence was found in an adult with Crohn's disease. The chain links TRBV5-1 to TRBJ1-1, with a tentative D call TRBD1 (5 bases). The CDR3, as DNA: TGCGCCAGCAGTCCAAGGGGCACTGAAGCTTTCTTT. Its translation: CASSPRGTEAFF.